The rows below give T cell receptor beta chains drawn from one sample of a study of glioma-infiltrating T cells after dendritic cell vaccination. Profiling relied on immunoSEQ multiplex PCR, and the TCRdb table lists in-frame clones only, not all of them. The data hold 70,000 to 100,000 clones, with 75% to 90% observed a single time. The sample in question was blood, obtained after dendritic cell vaccination. These receptors came from a human donor with glioblastoma. Each CDR3 is given with its conserved first and last residue. The D gene is left open where the match is weak. For some rows the clone size is stated as once, few or many, or as a class when expanded; others skip it.

TRBJ1-2 - TRBV6-5 - TGTGCCAGCAGTTACTCGTCCGGGGTTTATGGCTACACCTTC CASSYSSGVYGYTF
TRBJ2-1 - TRBV5-6 - TGTGCCAGCAGCTTGGACAGCCAAACCCACAATGAGCAGTTCTTC CASSLDSQTHNEQFF
TRBJ2-5 - TRBV4-2 - TGTGCCAGCAGCCGTTCCCTTAGCGATGGGGAGACCCAGTACTTC CASSRSLSDGETQYF
TRBJ2-5 - TRBV18 TRBD1 TGTGCCAGCTCATCCGGACAGGGGATTCAAGAGACCCAGTACTTC CASSSGQGIQETQYF
TRBJ1-1 few TRBV19 - TGTGCCAGTAGTATCGGGGGTCCTGAAGCTTTCTTT CASSIGGPEAFF
TRBJ2-7 - TRBV5-4 - TGTGCCAGCAGCTTGGTAGGGAGCGAGCAGTACTTC CASSLVGSEQYF
TRBJ1-3 few TRBV4-3 - TGCGCCAGCAGCCAAGATAGTGGAAACACCATATATTTT CASSQDSGNTIYF
TRBJ1-3 - TRBV5-5 TRBD1 TGTGCCAGCAGCTGGGGACAGGGGTCAGGAAACACCATATATTTT CASSWGQGSGNTIYF
TRBJ2-2 - TRBV5-1 - TGCGCCAGCAGCCAGGACAGTTACACCGGGGAGCTGTTTTTT CASSQDSYTGELFF
TRBJ1-1 - TRBV5-6 - TGTGCCAGCAGCCGCAATTTGGGTACAGGAACTGAAGCTTTCTTT CASSRNLGTGTEAFF
TRBJ1-1 - TRBV9 TRBD1 TGTGCCAGCAGCGTTCTAGGACAGGGCGGCACTGAAGCTTTCTTT CASSVLGQGGTEAFF
TRBJ1-1 - TRBV6-1 - TGTGCCAGCAGCCCGACTTTCTGGAACACTGAAGCTTTCTTT CASSPTFWNTEAFF
TRBJ2-3 - TRBV7-8 - TGTGCCAGCAGCTTAGCACGGGTACAACGAAGCACAGATACGCAGTATTTT CASSLARVQRSTDTQYF
TRBJ1-4 - TRBV4-2 - TGTGCCAGCAGTCCCGCACCTATAACGACAGGAGCTAATGAAAAACTGTTTTTT CASSPAPITTGANEKLFF
TRBJ1-5 - TRBV18 - TGTGCCAGCTCACCAGGAACAGCTAGCAATCAGCCCCAGCATTTT CASSPGTASNQPQHF
TRBJ1-5 - TRBV2 - TGTGCCAGCAGTGATTCCAGGGCTATAGGCAGCAATCAGCCCCAGCATTTT CASSDSRAIGSNQPQHF